This T cell receptor (beta chain) comes out of a study of T cell repertoires in cytomegalovirus infection. TCRdb passed the reads through MiXCR, listing each CDR3 protein once. This table has around 230,000 distinct CDR3 sequences, around 6.6% appearing once. This clonotype was detected ten times or more. Its antigen is unknown. CDR3 length: 15 amino acids. The germline CDR1 and CDR2 sequences are SGHVS and FNYEAQ. V was clipped by 5 bases and J by 2 bases, with 12 bases between them. Study-wide results and limits: Dominant in the ex vivo response were TCR beta clonotypes restricted by HLA-C and specific for CMV.

The chain is built from TRBV7-6 and TRBJ2-2; unclear D gene. The receptor was isolated from a human donor in good health (CMV status not recorded). Some clones in this sample may be carry-over from other donors' samples. The sequencing input was PBMCs. The CDR3 reads CASSPALYNTGELFF. As DNA, the CDR3 is TGTGCCAGCAGCCCGGCCCTTTATAACACCGGGGAGCTGTTTTTT.